Listed below are T cell receptor beta chains from one sample, sequenced in a study of blood T cells in healthy people across ages. In TCRdb, the 5' RACE reads were re-called with MiXCR into one record per CDR3 protein. The data show approximately 1,000,000 distinct CDR3 sequences, with roughly two fifths seen just once and over 10% held by the top ten. The sequencing sample was made of blood. The receptors were sampled from a man aged 18 to 35 in good health. CDR3s include the opening cysteine and the closing phenylalanine or tryptophan. Each record gives: clone size, CDR3 length, V gene, D gene, J gene, CDR3 protein, CDR3 DNA. The D gene is left open where the match is weak. Where a row states a size, it is once, few, many or the class of an expanded clone; other rows omit it.

clone_size: .; cdr3_length: 15; v_call: TRBV20-1; d_call: TRBD1; j_call: TRBJ1-2; cdr3_aa: CSARGRDSPLYGYTF; cdr3_nt: TGCAGTGCCCGCGGCCGGGACAGTCCGCTCTATGGCTACACCTTC
clone_size: .; cdr3_length: 15; v_call: TRBV4-3; d_call: .; j_call: TRBJ2-1; cdr3_aa: CASSQDHSFGNEQFF; cdr3_nt: TGCGCCAGCAGCCAAGATCATTCGTTTGGCAATGAGCAGTTCTTC
clone_size: many; cdr3_length: 14; v_call: TRBV12-3/TRBV12-4; d_call: TRBD1; j_call: TRBJ2-7; cdr3_aa: CASSGQGLSYEQYF; cdr3_nt: TGTGCCAGCAGCGGACAGGGCCTCTCCTACGAGCAGTACTTC
clone_size: many; cdr3_length: 17; v_call: TRBV20-1; d_call: TRBD1; j_call: TRBJ2-1; cdr3_aa: CSARGPRDRGFYNEQFF; cdr3_nt: TGCAGTGCTAGAGGCCCTCGGGACAGGGGGTTCTACAATGAGCAGTTCTTC
clone_size: .; cdr3_length: 14; v_call: TRBV29-1; d_call: .; j_call: TRBJ1-1; cdr3_aa: CSVETSQANTEAFF; cdr3_nt: TGCAGCGTTGAAACTAGTCAGGCAAACACTGAAGCTTTCTTT
clone_size: .; cdr3_length: 13; v_call: TRBV21-1; d_call: .; j_call: TRBJ2-5; cdr3_aa: CASPQDPSGEQYF; cdr3_nt: TGTGCCAGCCCACAAGACCCTTCGGGGGAGCAGTACTTC
clone_size: .; cdr3_length: 14; v_call: TRBV6-6; d_call: .; j_call: TRBJ1-1; cdr3_aa: CASSYRKSSSEAFF; cdr3_nt: TGTGCCAGCAGTTATCGAAAATCGTCTTCTGAAGCTTTCTTT
clone_size: few; cdr3_length: 14; v_call: TRBV7-8; d_call: .; j_call: TRBJ2-7; cdr3_aa: CASSLARVPYEQYF; cdr3_nt: TGTGCCAGCAGCTTAGCGAGGGTGCCCTACGAGCAGTACTTC
clone_size: .; cdr3_length: 16; v_call: TRBV4-1; d_call: TRBD1; j_call: TRBJ1-3; cdr3_aa: CASSQEGQAAGNTIYF; cdr3_nt: TGCGCCAGCAGCCAAGAGGGACAGGCGGCAGGAAACACCATATATTTT
clone_size: .; cdr3_length: 17; v_call: TRBV28; d_call: TRBD1; j_call: TRBJ2-2; cdr3_aa: CASSLSMGQGAAGELFF; cdr3_nt: TGTGCCAGCAGTTTAAGTATGGGACAGGGGGCGGCCGGGGAGCTGTTTTTT
clone_size: once; cdr3_length: 17; v_call: TRBV7-2; d_call: TRBD1; j_call: TRBJ1-2; cdr3_aa: CASSPRQGAFTWGGYTF; cdr3_nt: TGTGCCAGCAGCCCTCGACAGGGGGCCTTTACTTGGGGGGGCTACACCTTC
clone_size: .; cdr3_length: 15; v_call: TRBV4-2; d_call: TRBD1; j_call: TRBJ1-5; cdr3_aa: CASSHRGQGDQPQHF; cdr3_nt: TGTGCCAGCAGCCATCGTGGACAGGGGGATCAGCCCCAGCATTTT
clone_size: few; cdr3_length: 15; v_call: TRBV18; d_call: .; j_call: TRBJ2-4; cdr3_aa: CASSPSYEVKNIQYF; cdr3_nt: TGTGCCAGCTCACCTTCTTACGAAGTCAAAAACATTCAGTACTTC
clone_size: few; cdr3_length: 15; v_call: TRBV11-2; d_call: .; j_call: TRBJ1-4; cdr3_aa: CASSLVSAANEKLFF; cdr3_nt: TGTGCCAGCAGCTTAGTGTCGGCGGCTAATGAAAAACTGTTTTTT
clone_size: .; cdr3_length: 11; v_call: TRBV7-2; d_call: .; j_call: TRBJ2-3; cdr3_aa: CARGGTDTQYF; cdr3_nt: TGTGCCAGAGGGGGGACAGATACGCAGTATTTT
clone_size: .; cdr3_length: 16; v_call: TRBV20-1; d_call: .; j_call: TRBJ2-1; cdr3_aa: CSASRKRQASYNEQFF; cdr3_nt: TGCAGTGCTAGTAGGAAAAGACAGGCGTCCTACAATGAGCAGTTCTTC
clone_size: .; cdr3_length: 17; v_call: TRBV7-2; d_call: TRBD2; j_call: TRBJ2-1; cdr3_aa: CASSSGLARSSYNEQFF; cdr3_nt: TGTGCCAGCAGCTCCGGACTAGCAAGGAGCTCCTACAATGAGCAGTTCTTC
clone_size: few; cdr3_length: 17; v_call: TRBV6-6; d_call: .; j_call: TRBJ2-1; cdr3_aa: CASSYPTGQRSYNEQFF; cdr3_nt: TGTGCCAGCAGTTACCCCACCGGGCAAAGGTCCTACAATGAGCAGTTCTTC
clone_size: .; cdr3_length: 16; v_call: TRBV9; d_call: TRBD1; j_call: TRBJ2-7; cdr3_aa: CASSVAGTGSYNEQYF; cdr3_nt: TGTGCCAGCAGCGTAGCCGGGACAGGGAGCTACAATGAGCAGTACTTC
clone_size: .; cdr3_length: 11; v_call: TRBV20-1; d_call: .; j_call: TRBJ2-3; cdr3_aa: CSAPLASAQYF; cdr3_nt: TGCAGTGCCCCGTTGGCCTCAGCGCAGTATTTT
clone_size: .; cdr3_length: 15; v_call: TRBV7-2; d_call: .; j_call: TRBJ2-1; cdr3_aa: CASRDSGKPYNEQFF; cdr3_nt: TGTGCCAGCAGAGATAGCGGAAAACCCTACAATGAGCAGTTCTTC
clone_size: .; cdr3_length: 15; v_call: TRBV5-1; d_call: TRBD1; j_call: TRBJ1-2; cdr3_aa: CASSFRAGQGVGYTF; cdr3_nt: TGCGCCAGCAGCTTCCGCGCGGGACAGGGAGTCGGCTACACCTTC